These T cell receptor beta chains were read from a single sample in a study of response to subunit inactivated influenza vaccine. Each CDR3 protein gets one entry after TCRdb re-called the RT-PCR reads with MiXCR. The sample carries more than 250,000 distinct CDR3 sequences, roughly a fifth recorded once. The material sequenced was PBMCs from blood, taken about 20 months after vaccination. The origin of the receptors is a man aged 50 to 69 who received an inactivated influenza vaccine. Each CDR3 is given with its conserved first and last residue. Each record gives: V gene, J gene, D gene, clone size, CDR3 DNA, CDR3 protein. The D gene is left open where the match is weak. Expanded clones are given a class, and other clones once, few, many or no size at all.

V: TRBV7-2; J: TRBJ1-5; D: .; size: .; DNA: TGTGCCAGCAGCTTAGCGACGGGGGCTACTCAGCCCCAGCATTTT; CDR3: CASSLATGATQPQHF
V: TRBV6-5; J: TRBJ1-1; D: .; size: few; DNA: TGTGCCAGCAGTTACTTGGGGACTGAAGCTTTCTTT; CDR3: CASSYLGTEAFF
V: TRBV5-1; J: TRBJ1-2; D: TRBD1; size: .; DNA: TGCACCAGCAGCTTGCGCGGACAGGGGGAGGATGGCTACACCTTC; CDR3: CTSSLRGQGEDGYTF
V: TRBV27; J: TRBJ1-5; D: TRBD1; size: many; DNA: TGTGCCAGCAGTATAACAGGGGGCCTTAGCAATCAGCCCCAGCATTTT; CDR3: CASSITGGLSNQPQHF
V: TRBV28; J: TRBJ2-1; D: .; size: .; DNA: TGTGCCAGCAGCCCCCGGGCCAATACCCTCTCCTACAATGAGCAGTTCTTC; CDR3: CASSPRANTLSYNEQFF
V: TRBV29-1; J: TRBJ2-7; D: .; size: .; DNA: TGCAGCGTTGAAGAGCGGGACAGTTCCTACGAGCAGTACTTC; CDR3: CSVEERDSSYEQYF
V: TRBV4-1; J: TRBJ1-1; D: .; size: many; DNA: TGCGCCAGCAGCCAAGATAGTGGCATCCCGGGGGCTTTCTTT; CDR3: CASSQDSGIPGAFF
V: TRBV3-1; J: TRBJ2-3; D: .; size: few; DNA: TGTGCCAGCAGCCAAGTGGCAGATACGCAGTATTTT; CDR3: CASSQVADTQYF
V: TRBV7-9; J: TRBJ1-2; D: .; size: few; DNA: TGTGCCAGCACCGCCCGCGGGCCTAACTATGGCTACACCTTC; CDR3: CASTARGPNYGYTF
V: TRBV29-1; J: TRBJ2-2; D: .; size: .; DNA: TGCAGCGTCCGTGAGCAGCCCGGCGGGGAGCTGTTTTTT; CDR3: CSVREQPGGELFF
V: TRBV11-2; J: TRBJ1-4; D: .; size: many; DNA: TGTGCCAGCAGCAGGGTTGCTAATGAAAAACTGTTTTTT; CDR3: CASSRVANEKLFF
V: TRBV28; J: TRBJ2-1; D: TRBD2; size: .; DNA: TGTGCCAGCAGGTCGGGCGGGAGTCCTGAGTTCTTC; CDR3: CASRSGGSPEFF
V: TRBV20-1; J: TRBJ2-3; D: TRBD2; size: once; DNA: TGCAGTGCTCTAGGACTAGCGGGGGATACGCAGTATTTT; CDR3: CSALGLAGDTQYF
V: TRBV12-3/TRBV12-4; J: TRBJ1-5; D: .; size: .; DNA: TGTGCCAGCAGGCAGACGGAGAATCAGCCCCAGCATTTT; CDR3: CASRQTENQPQHF
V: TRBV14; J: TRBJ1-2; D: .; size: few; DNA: TGTGCCAGCAGCCAAAGGTACTATGGCTACACCTTC; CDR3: CASSQRYYGYTF
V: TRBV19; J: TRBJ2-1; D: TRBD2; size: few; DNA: TGTGCCAGTAGTGTATCGGGACTAGCGAAATACAATGAGCAGTTCTTC; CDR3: CASSVSGLAKYNEQFF